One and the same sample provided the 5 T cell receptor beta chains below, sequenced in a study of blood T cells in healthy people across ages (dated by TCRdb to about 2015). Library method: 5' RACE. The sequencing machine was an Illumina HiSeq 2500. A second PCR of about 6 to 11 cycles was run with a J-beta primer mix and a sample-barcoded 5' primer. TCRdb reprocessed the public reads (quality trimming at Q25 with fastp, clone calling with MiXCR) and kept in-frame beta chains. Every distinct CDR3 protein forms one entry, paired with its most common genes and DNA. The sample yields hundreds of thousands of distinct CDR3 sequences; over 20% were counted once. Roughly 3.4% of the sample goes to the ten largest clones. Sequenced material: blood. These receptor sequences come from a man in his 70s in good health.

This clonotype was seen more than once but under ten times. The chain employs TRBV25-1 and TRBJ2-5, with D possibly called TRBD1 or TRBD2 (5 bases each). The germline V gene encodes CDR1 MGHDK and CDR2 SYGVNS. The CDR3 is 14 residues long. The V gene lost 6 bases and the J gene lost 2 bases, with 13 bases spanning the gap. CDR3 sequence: CASSNPGTQETQYF. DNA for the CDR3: TGTGCCAGCAGCAACCCCGGGACGCAAGAGACCCAGTACTTC.

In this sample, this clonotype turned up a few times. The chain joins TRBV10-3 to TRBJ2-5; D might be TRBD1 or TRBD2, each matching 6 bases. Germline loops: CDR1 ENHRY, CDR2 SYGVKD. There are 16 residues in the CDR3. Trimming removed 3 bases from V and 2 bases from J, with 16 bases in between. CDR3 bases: TGTGCCATCAGTGACCGGCCCGAGGGGGGTCAAGAGACCCAGTACTTC. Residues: CAISDRPEGGQETQYF.

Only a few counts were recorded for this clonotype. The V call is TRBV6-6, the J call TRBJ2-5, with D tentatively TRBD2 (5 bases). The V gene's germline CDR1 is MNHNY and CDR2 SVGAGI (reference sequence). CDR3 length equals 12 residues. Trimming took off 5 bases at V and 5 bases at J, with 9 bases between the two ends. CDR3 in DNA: TGTGCCAGCAGTGGGAGTTGGGAGACCCAGTACTTC. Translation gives CASSGSWETQYF.

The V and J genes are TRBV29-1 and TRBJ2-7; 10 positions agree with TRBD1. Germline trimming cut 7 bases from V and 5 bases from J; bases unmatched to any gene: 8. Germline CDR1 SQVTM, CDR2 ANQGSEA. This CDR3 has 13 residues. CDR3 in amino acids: CSGRRTGGNEQYF. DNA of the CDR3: TGCAGCGGGCGGCGGACAGGGGGTAACGAGCAGTACTTC.

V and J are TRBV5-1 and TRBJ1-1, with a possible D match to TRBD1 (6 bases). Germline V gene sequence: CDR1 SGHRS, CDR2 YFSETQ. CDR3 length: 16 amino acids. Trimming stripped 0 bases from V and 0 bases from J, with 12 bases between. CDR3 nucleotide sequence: TGCGCCAGCAGCTTGGCCGCAGGGGCGGTGAACACTGAAGCTTTCTTT. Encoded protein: CASSLAAGAVNTEAFF. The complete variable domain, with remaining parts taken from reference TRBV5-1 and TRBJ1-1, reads KAGVTQTPRYLIKTRGQQVTLSCSPISGHRSVSWYQQTPGQGLQFLFEYFSETQRNKGNFPGRFSGRQFSNSRSEMNVSTLELGDSALYLCASSLAAGAVNTEAFFGQGTRLTVV.